One and the same sample provided the 10 T cell receptor beta chains below, sequenced in a study of blood T cell repertoires in COVID-19. Produced via immunoSEQ multiplex PCR; TCRdb's table is partial and in-frame only. Of a few hundred thousand clones in the sample, over 80% were seen once. The sequencing sample was made of PBMCs or T cells enriched from blood (not recorded which). The receptors here all came from a man younger than 35 with acute COVID-19.

The chain joins TRBV7-2 to TRBJ2-1; 12 positions agree with TRBD2. J was trimmed by 12 bases and V by 5 bases; bases with no gene match: 11. The CDR3 is 15 residues long. Germline V CDR1 and CDR2: SGHTA, FQGNSA. The DNA of the CDR3 is TGTGCCAGCAGCCCCCCCGTGGGGGGACTAGCGGGGCAGTTCTTC. It codes for CASSPPVGGLAGQFF.

The chain couples TRBV7-2 to TRBJ2-7; 9 bases fit TRBD1. Germline V gives CDR1 SGHTA, CDR2 FQGNSA. The CDR3 totals 17 residues. Losses at the gene ends were 6 bases for V and 2 bases for J; bases not matched to a gene: 14. The CDR3 reads CASSSFGTGKIPYEQYF. The CDR3 DNA is TGTGCCAGCAGTTCATTTGGGACAGGGAAAATACCCTACGAGCAGTACTTC.

This rearrangement joins TRBV18 to TRBJ1-5; 7 bases map to TRBD1. Germline V gene sequence: CDR1 KGHSH, CDR2 LQKENI. V lost 4 bases, J lost 3 bases, and 3 bases stayed unmatched. This CDR3 comprises 14 residues. Written as DNA, the CDR3 is TGTGCCAGCTCACGAGACAGGGACAATCAGCCCCAGCATTTT. Translating it yields CASSRDRDNQPQHF.

This chain links TRBV5-4 with TRBJ2-3; 11 nucleotides line up with TRBD2. Germline CDR1 is SGHNT and CDR2 is YYREEE (reference sequence). V was pared by 4 bases and J by 4 bases, with 8 bases of the junction left unmatched. The CDR3 is 16 residues long. CDR3 protein: CASSRGLAEDSDTQYF. As DNA, the CDR3 is TGTGCCAGCAGCAGGGGACTAGCGGAGGACTCAGATACGCAGTATTTT.

The rearrangement joins TRBV7-9 to TRBJ1-5; tentative D call: TRBD1 (5 bases). The germline V gene encodes CDR1 SEHNR and CDR2 FQNEAQ (reference sequence). The CDR3 totals 14 residues. Between the trimmed V and J ends, which lost 3 bases and 4 bases, there was a span of 10 bases. This CDR3 is CASSLGQDNQPQHF. DNA for the CDR3: TGTGCCAGCAGCTTGGGGCAGGATAATCAGCCCCAGCATTTT.

The V gene is TRBV7-9, the J gene TRBJ1-2; D is ambiguous. This CDR3 is 13 amino acids long. From germline, CDR1 is SEHNR and CDR2 FQNEAQ (reference sequence). V lost 1 base and J lost 8, with 11 bases in between. CDR3 sequence reads: CASSLGSGGGYTF. The DNA for the CDR3 is TGTGCCAGCAGCTTAGGGTCCGGAGGGGGCTACACCTTC.

The chain is built from TRBV11-3 and TRBJ2-1; TRBD2 matches 10 bases. The CDR3 runs 14 residues. CDR1 SGHNT and CDR2 YENEEA come from the germline V gene. V shed 5 bases, J shed 9 bases, and the junction held 7 bases outside the gene matches. The CDR3 region is CASSQLAGNSEQFF. The DNA of the CDR3 is TGTGCCAGCAGCCAACTAGCGGGGAATAGTGAGCAGTTCTTC.

V gene TRBV30 combines with J gene TRBJ2-2, with 7 nucleotides matching TRBD2. This CDR3 has 15 amino acids. The V gene end was trimmed by 3 bases and the J gene end by 5 bases; junction bases not matched to a gene: 9. Germline V gene lookup returns CDR1 GTSNPN and CDR2 SVGIG (reference sequence). CDR3 coding DNA: TGTGCCTGGAGCCCAGGCGGGAGCGGGACCGGGGAGCTGTTTTTT. This gives the protein CAWSPGGSGTGELFF.

The J gene is TRBJ1-1, the V gene TRBV30; D is perhaps TRBD1 (6 bases). Germline V gene data show CDR1 as GTSNPN and CDR2 as SVGIG (reference sequence). The CDR3 has 15 amino acids. V was clipped by 0 bases and J by 5 bases, with 16 bases between them. DNA of the CDR3: TGTGCCTGGAGTGTATTGACAGGCCAAAGGACTGAAGCTTTCTTT. Protein: CAWSVLTGQRTEAFF.

The V gene is TRBV4-3, the J gene TRBJ2-7; 8 bases line up with TRBD1. Losses at the gene ends were 1 base for V and 2 bases for J; bases not matched to a gene: 4. CDR1 and CDR2 (germline): LGHNA, YSLEER. The CDR3 runs 15 residues. DNA of the CDR3: TGCGCCAGCAGCCAAGGTCAGGGGGCGACCTACGAGCAGTACTTC. This sequence encodes CASSQGQGATYEQYF.